The next 17 T cell receptor beta chains were all read from a single sample in a study of identical twins. TCRdb re-called the 5' RACE reads with MiXCR, one entry per CDR3 protein. The sample holds around 960,000 distinct CDR3 sequences, 9% to 15% seen once. The same specimen was also included in a second study, on yellow fever vaccine responses in identical twins.

The sequencing sample was made of PBMCs. The receptors originated from a woman between 18 and 29 years old in good health.

This clonotype was recorded at least ten times. V usage is TRBV5-1 and J usage is TRBJ2-1; 11 positions agree with TRBD2. CDR3 length: 17 residues. V lost 4 bases and J lost 5; bases outside the gene matches: 11. The germline V gene has CDR1 SGHRS and CDR2 YFSETQ. CDR3 nucleotide sequence: TGCGCCAGCAGCGGGGTTAGCGGGAGGGCCGTCGACAATGAGCAGTTCTTC. Protein product: CASSGVSGRAVDNEQFF.

The chain recombines TRBV5-6 with TRBJ2-2; D is undetermined. Trimming cost V 6 bases and J 3 bases, with 18 bases left between them. In germline, CDR1 is SGHDT, CDR2 YYEEEE. The length of the CDR3 is 16 residues. CDR3: CASKHSSLGDTGELFF. The CDR3 coding sequence is TGTGCCAGCAAACACTCCTCCCTTGGGGACACCGGGGAGCTGTTTTTT.

The J gene is TRBJ2-7, the V gene TRBV11-2; 9 nucleotides align to TRBD1. Germline values: CDR1 SGHAT, CDR2 FQNNGV. V was clipped by 1 base and J by 3 bases; unmatched bases: 7. This CDR3 region has 16 residues. The CDR3 region is CASSLVTGQGSYEQYF. The CDR3 coding sequence is TGTGCCAGCAGCTTAGTAACCGGACAGGGGAGCTACGAGCAGTACTTC.

The chain has TRBV10-3 and TRBJ2-1, with D possibly matching TRBD2 (7 bases). This CDR3 spans 14 amino acids. Trimming took off 3 bases at V and 6 bases at J, with 12 bases between the two ends. Germline V gene sequence: CDR1 ENHRY, CDR2 SYGVKD. The CDR3 sequence is CAISEGGGSNEQFF. The CDR3, as DNA: TGTGCCATCAGTGAAGGCGGGGGCTCCAATGAGCAGTTCTTC.

This clonotype showed up just a few times. J is TRBJ1-2 and V is TRBV20-1, with a possible D match to TRBD1 (5 bases). V was shortened by 2 bases and J by 5 bases, with 12 bases between the two germline ends. Germline values: CDR1 DFQATT, CDR2 SNEGSKA (reference sequence). The CDR3 runs 13 residues. The CDR3 DNA follows: TGCAGTGCTAGACTGGGACCGCCTTATGGCTACACCTTC. Translating it yields CSARLGPPYGYTF.

The chain joins TRBV20-1 to TRBJ1-1; D remains unclear. Germline CDR1 reads DFQATT; CDR2 reads SNEGSKA (reference sequence). Trimming left V 3 bases short and J 4 bases short, with 6 bases between. The CDR3 sequence is 11 residues long. CDR3 sequence reads: CSASKATEAFF. The CDR3, as DNA: TGCAGTGCTAGTAAAGCCACTGAAGCTTTCTTT.

V is TRBV27 and J is TRBJ2-4, with TRBD2 identical over 9 bases. This CDR3 is 14 amino acids long. Trimming at V came to 4 bases and at J to 7 bases, leaving 5 bases not matched to a gene. CDR1 and CDR2 (germline): MNHEY, SMNVEV (reference sequence). CDR3 coding DNA: TGTGCCAGCAGTTCTTGGCGGGGGGGGAACATTCAGTACTTC. It specifies CASSSWRGGNIQYF.

CDR3 loop: CASSLMASGDEQFF. The CDR3 DNA follows: TGTGCCAGCAGCTTAATGGCTAGTGGGGATGAGCAGTTCTTC. The chain recombines TRBV7-8 with TRBJ2-1; D uncertain. V was cut by 2 bases and J by 8 bases, with 13 bases left in between. The germline V gene encodes CDR1 SGHVS and CDR2 FQNEAQ. This CDR3 contains 14 residues.

The chain recombines TRBV3-1 with TRBJ2-3, with 10 bases fitting TRBD2. V shed 3 bases and J 4 bases; nucleotides not matched to a gene: 7. Germline values: CDR1 LGHDT, CDR2 YNNKEL (reference sequence). The CDR3 runs to 16 residues. The CDR3, as DNA: TGTGCCAGCAGCCATTCTAGCGGGGGCTTTTCAGATACGCAGTATTTT. Protein product: CASSHSSGGFSDTQYF.

This clonotype was seen a few times. The chain recombines TRBV10-2 with TRBJ2-2; D is perhaps TRBD1 (6 bases). CDR1 is WSHSY, CDR2 SAAADI, per germline. The V end was cut by 6 bases, the J end by 0 bases, with 23 bases between. CDR3 length: 19 amino acids. The CDR3 DNA sequence: TGCGCCAGCAGACCCTTGGTTGCCTCGGACAGACCGAACACCGGGGAGCTGTTTTTT. It codes for CASRPLVASDRPNTGELFF.

The chain uses TRBV6-5 and TRBJ1-2; 8 bases agree with TRBD1. J was trimmed by 7 bases and V by 4 bases; bases with no gene match: 8. From germline, CDR1 is MNHEY and CDR2 SVGAGI. The CDR3 totals 14 residues. CDR3: CASSSTRTGTGYTF. The CDR3 nucleotides read TGTGCCAGCAGTTCAACCCGGACAGGGACTGGCTACACCTTC.

This clonotype was observed a few times. The chain's CDR3 is CASSQPPINTDTQYF. The CDR3 nucleotides read TGTGCCAGCAGCCAACCCCCTATTAACACAGATACGCAGTATTTT. The chain carries TRBV2 and TRBJ2-3; D unresolved. Trimming removed 6 bases from V and 2 bases from J, with 15 bases in between. CDR1 and CDR2 (germline): SNHLY, FYNNEI. The CDR3 loop spans 15 amino acids.

The chain links TRBV6-2 or TRBV6-3 to TRBJ2-7; possibly TRBD1 or TRBD2 for D (5 bases each). The V and J ends lost 0 bases and 3 bases respectively, with 15 bases between them. The V gene's germline CDR1 is MNHEY and CDR2 SVGEGT. The CDR3 contains 16 residues. CDR3 in amino acids: CASSYSPGTNLYEQYV. DNA for the CDR3: TGTGCCAGCAGTTACTCGCCCGGGACCAACCTCTACGAGCAGTACGTC.

This clonotype was observed at least ten times. The V and J genes are TRBV12-3 or TRBV12-4 and TRBJ1-5; 10 bases agree with TRBD1. V trimming: 6 bases; J trimming: 4 bases; junction bases outside the gene matches: 3. The CDR3 extends over 14 amino acids. The CDR3 spells CASREGQGNQPQHF. CDR3 bases: TGTGCCAGCAGGGAGGGACAGGGGAATCAGCCCCAGCATTTT.

The chain employs TRBV15 and TRBJ2-2; D call uncertain. The V gene's germline CDR1 is LNHNV and CDR2 YYDKDF (reference sequence). Trimming left V 3 bases short and J 4 bases short, with 12 bases between. This CDR3 has 15 amino acids. CDR3 DNA sequence: TGTGCCACCAGCAGCGCACGGATCCTCACCGGGGAGCTGTTTTTT. The encoded protein is CATSSARILTGELFF.

The CDR3 sequence: CASRSQGNQPQHF. CDR3 bases: TGCGCCAGCAGGTCACAGGGCAATCAGCCCCAGCATTTT. This chain uses TRBV10-1 with TRBJ1-5; perhaps TRBD1 as D (5 bases). The V and J ends lost 6 bases and 2 bases respectively, with 8 bases between them. CDR3 size: 13 residues. Germline CDR1 and CDR2: WNHNN and SYGVQD (reference sequence).

This clonotype was observed a handful of times. This sequence joins TRBV11-2 and TRBJ1-1, with D uncertain. Per the germline V gene, CDR1 is SGHAT and CDR2 is FQNNGV. CDR3 length: 12 residues. The V end was cut by 5 bases, the J end by 3 bases, with 7 bases between. CDR3 DNA sequence: TGTGCCAGCAGCGCCCAACACACTGAAGCTTTCTTT. It translates to CASSAQHTEAFF.